This TCR beta chain derives from a study of beta chain features in type 1 diabetes. Study observations and caveats: Researchers report that Type 1 diabetes patients had moderately but significantly shorter TCRB CDR3s across all four CD4+ subsets.

Notes on this clone: Its target is not known.

Since all of the isolated RNA was reverse transcribed, expressed TCRB transcripts were what got sequenced. The read count averaged around 3.6 million across naive, central memory and regulatory T cell samples. Data came from immunoSEQ multiplex PCR; TCRdb stores just in-frame clones and leaves some out. The data hold some 350,000 clones, with roughly 13% observed a single time. The TCR comes from a woman under 30 with type 1 diabetes. The sample taken for sequencing was naive CD4+ T cells from blood.

The CDR3 nucleotides read TGTGCCAGCAGCGTAGTAGCCCTAGCCAATGAGCAGTTCTTC. It is translated as CASSVVALANEQFF. The chain carries TRBV9 and TRBJ2-1, with D perhaps matching TRBD2 (5 bases). CDR1 SGDLS and CDR2 YYNGEE come from the germline V gene. Trimming pared 0 bases from V and 6 bases from J, leaving 10 bases between. CDR3 length: 14 amino acids.